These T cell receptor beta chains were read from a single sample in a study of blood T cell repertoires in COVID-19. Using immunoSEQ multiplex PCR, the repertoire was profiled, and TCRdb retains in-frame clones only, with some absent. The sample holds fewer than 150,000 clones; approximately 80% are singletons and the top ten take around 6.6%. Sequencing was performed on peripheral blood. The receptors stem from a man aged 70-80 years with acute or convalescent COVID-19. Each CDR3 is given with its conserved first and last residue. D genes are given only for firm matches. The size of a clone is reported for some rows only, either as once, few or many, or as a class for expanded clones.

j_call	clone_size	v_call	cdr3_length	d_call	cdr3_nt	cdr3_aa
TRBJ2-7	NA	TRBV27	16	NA	TGTGCCAGCAGTTTTTCGGCAGGACTGGAAACCTACGAGCAGTACTTC	CASSFSAGLETYEQYF
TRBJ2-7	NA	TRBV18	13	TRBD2	TGTGCCAGCTCACCATTAGCGGGAGAGGAGCAGTACTTC	CASSPLAGEEQYF
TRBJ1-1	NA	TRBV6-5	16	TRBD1	TGTGCCAGCAGTTACTCGACAGGGGCGGGTAACACTGAAGCTTTCTTT	CASSYSTGAGNTEAFF
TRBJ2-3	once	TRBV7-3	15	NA	TGTGCCAGCAGCTTAATTGCGGCCCCCACAGATACGCAGTATTTT	CASSLIAAPTDTQYF
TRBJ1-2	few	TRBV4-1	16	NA	TGCGCCAGCAGCCAGACAGCAGTTTTGGGGGCGTCCGGCTACACCTTC	CASSQTAVLGASGYTF
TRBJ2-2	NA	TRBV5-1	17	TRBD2	TGCGCCAGCAGCTTGCCCCCAGCGGGGCCCCTTTCCGGGGAGCTGTTTTTT	CASSLPPAGPLSGELFF
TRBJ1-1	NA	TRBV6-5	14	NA	TGTGCCAGCGCCTCAGGGGCCGCGGACACTGAAGCTTTCTTT	CASASGAADTEAFF
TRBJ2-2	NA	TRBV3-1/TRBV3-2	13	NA	TGTGCCAGCAGCCAGCTAGCTGGCGGGGAGCTGTTTTTT	CASSQLAGGELFF
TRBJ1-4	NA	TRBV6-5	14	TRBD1	TGTGCCAGCAGTTACGGACAGGTGGATGAAAAACTGTTTTTT	CASSYGQVDEKLFF
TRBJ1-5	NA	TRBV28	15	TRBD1	TGTGCCAGCAGTTTAGGGACAGCCCAAAATCAGCCCCAGCATTTT	CASSLGTAQNQPQHF
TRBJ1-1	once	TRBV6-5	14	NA	TGTGCCAGCAGTTATGGGCCTGGGAACACTGAAGCTTTCTTT	CASSYGPGNTEAFF
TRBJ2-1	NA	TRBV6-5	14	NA	TGTGCCAGCACCCAACCGGGCTCCTACAATGAGCAGTTCTTC	CASTQPGSYNEQFF
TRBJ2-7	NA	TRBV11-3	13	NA	TGTGCCAGCAGCCTAACAGACGCCCACGAGCAGTACTTC	CASSLTDAHEQYF
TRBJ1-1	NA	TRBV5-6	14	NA	TGTGCCAGCAGCTCGATAACAGGGTACACTGAAGCTTTCTTT	CASSSITGYTEAFF
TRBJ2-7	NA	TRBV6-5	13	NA	TGTGCCAGCCGGGCAGGGCCACTCTACGAGCAGTACTTC	CASRAGPLYEQYF
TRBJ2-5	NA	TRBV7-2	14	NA	TGTGCCAGTCACACAATGACAGTAGGAGAGACCCAGTACTTC	CASHTMTVGETQYF
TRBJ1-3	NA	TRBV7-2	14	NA	TGTGCCAGCAGCTTTCAGGGTTCTGGAAACACCATATATTTT	CASSFQGSGNTIYF
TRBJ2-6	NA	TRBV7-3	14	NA	TGTGCCAGCAGTACAGGGTTGGGGGCCAACGTCCTGACTTTC	CASSTGLGANVLTF
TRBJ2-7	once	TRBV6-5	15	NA	TGTGCCAGCAGTTACTCGATGGGTGGGCTCTCCGAGCAGTACTTC	CASSYSMGGLSEQYF
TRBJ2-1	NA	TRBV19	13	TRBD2	TGTGCCAGTAACAGCCCCGGGGGGAATGAGCAGTTCTTC	CASNSPGGNEQFF
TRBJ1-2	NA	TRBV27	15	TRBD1	TGTGCCAGCAGTATTACTGGGACAGGGGGCTATGGCTACACCTTC	CASSITGTGGYGYTF
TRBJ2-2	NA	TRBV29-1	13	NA	TGCAGCGTCAGGACAGTTGGCACCGGGGAGCTGTTTTTT	CSVRTVGTGELFF
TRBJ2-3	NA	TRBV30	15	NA	TGTGCCTGGAGTGTACTTCTGGGGGCCGGGGATACGCAGTATTTT	CAWSVLLGAGDTQYF
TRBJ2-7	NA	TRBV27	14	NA	TGTGCCAGCAGCCGGGGGTTTCCTTCCTACGAGCAGTACTTC	CASSRGFPSYEQYF
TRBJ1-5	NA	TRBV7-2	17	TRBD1	TGTGCCAGCAGCCCAAGAGGACAGGTTCATAGCAATCAGCCCCAGCATTTT	CASSPRGQVHSNQPQHF
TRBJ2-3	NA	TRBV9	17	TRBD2	TGTGCCAGCAGCAACGGTCCTAGCGGGGGGGCCCCAGATACGCAGTATTTT	CASSNGPSGGAPDTQYF
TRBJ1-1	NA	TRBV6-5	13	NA	TGTGCCAGCAGTTTTAAGGGGATGACTGAAGCTTTCTTT	CASSFKGMTEAFF
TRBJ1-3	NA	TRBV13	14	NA	TGTGCCAGCAGCTTAGCAGTCTCTGGAAACACCATATATTTT	CASSLAVSGNTIYF
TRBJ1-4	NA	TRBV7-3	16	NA	TGTGCCAGCAGCTTCGCTACAGAAGCAACTAATGAAAAACTGTTTTTT	CASSFATEATNEKLFF
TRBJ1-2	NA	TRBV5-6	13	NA	TGTGCCAGCAGCCTTGGCAGTAACTATGGCTACACCTTC	CASSLGSNYGYTF
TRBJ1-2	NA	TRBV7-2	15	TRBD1	TGTGCCAGCAGCTTAGGACAGGGGGCGGGGTATGGCTACACCTTC	CASSLGQGAGYGYTF
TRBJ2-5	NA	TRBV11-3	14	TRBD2	TGTGCCAGCAGCGGAGCGGGAACGCAAGAGACCCAGTACTTC	CASSGAGTQETQYF
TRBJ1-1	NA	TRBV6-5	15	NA	TGTGCCAGCAGTTACCCGGGGGTCTTGGTCACTGAAGCTTTCTTT	CASSYPGVLVTEAFF
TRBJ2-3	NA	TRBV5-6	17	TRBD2	TGTGCCAGCAGCTTTGGGGGACTAGCGGGAGCCCACAAGGCGCAGTATTTT	CASSFGGLAGAHKAQYF
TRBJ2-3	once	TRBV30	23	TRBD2	TGTGCCTGGAGTGCTCCGGGACTAGCGGGAGGGCCGTCTCTTTCTAAGTCCACAGATACGCAGTATTTT	CAWSAPGLAGGPSLSKSTDTQYF
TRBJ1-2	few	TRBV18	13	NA	TGTGCCAGCTCAGAACCCTACGGACTTGGCTACACCTTC	CASSEPYGLGYTF